The entry that follows covers one T cell receptor (beta chain) sequence. This specimen belongs to a study of cytomegalovirus exposure and HLA in healthy donors. The PCR was carried out with 60 Vbeta primers and 13 Jbeta primers. The repertoire was sequenced with immunoSEQ multiplex PCR; TCRdb's copy has only in-frame clones and lacks some. In the table there are about 130,000 clones, 75% to 85% of which are singletons. Trimming pared 3 bases from V and 8 bases from J, leaving 17 bases between. The CDR3 runs to 15 residues. CDR1 and CDR2 (germline): KGHSH, LQKENI. This receptor was obtained from a male donor in good health and CMV-seropositive. The gene calls are TRBV18 and TRBJ2-4, with D maybe TRBD1 (6 bases). Sequences were obtained from PBMCs. The CDR3 here is CASSPGSQGLDIQYF. CDR3 DNA sequence: TGTGCCAGCTCACCCGGTAGCCAGGGGCTAGACATTCAGTACTTC.